This T cell receptor (beta chain) originates from a study of T cells in Graves' hyperthyroidism and ophthalmopathy. TCR beta CDR3 region amplification was performed from RNA transcripts. Primed by the HTBI set, a first-round RT-PCR was run on the TCR CDR3. TCRdb used MiXCR to reprocess the multiplex PCR reads, holding one entry per CDR3 protein. The table has about 540,000 distinct CDR3 sequences, about 43% seen once. This clonotype appeared many times. What it binds is not known. Losses at the gene ends were 5 bases for V and 7 bases for J; bases not matched to a gene: 9. This CDR3 region has 15 residues. Study-level results: Ophthalmopathy and stable hyperthyroidism were separated by a 13 V-J model. Ophthalmopathy got predicted by the model a median approximately 6 months before its onset. Among thyroid clonotypes expanded above 0.001, most also appeared in blood.

J is TRBJ1-4 and V is TRBV12-3 or TRBV12-4; 8 bases are a match to TRBD1. The source of this sequence is a young woman with Graves' hyperthyroidism. Sequencing was done on a sample of peripheral blood or thyroid tissue (not recorded which). CDR3 amino acids: CASSPQGGTGEKLFF. In DNA, the CDR3 is TGTGCCAGCAGTCCCCAGGGTGGGACAGGTGAAAAACTGTTTTTT.